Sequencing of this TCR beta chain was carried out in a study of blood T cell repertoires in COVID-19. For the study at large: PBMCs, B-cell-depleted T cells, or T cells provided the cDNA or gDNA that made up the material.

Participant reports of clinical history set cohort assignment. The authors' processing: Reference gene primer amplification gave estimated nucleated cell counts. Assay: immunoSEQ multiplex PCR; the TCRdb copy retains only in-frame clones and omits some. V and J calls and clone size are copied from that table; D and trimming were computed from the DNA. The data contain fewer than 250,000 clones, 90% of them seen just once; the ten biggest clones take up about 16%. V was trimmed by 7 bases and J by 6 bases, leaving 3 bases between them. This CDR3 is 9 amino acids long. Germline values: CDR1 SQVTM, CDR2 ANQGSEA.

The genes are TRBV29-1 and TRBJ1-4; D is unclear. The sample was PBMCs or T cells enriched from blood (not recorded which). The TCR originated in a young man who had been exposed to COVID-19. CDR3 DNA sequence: TGCAGCGCCTATGAAAAACTGTTTTTT. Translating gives CSAYEKLFF. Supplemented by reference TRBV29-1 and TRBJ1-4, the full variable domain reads SAVISQKPSRDICQRGTSLTIQCQVDSQVTMMFWYRQQPGQSLTLIATANQGSEATYESGFVIDKFPISRPNLTFSTLTVSNMSPEDSSIYLCSAYEKLFFGSGTQLSVL.